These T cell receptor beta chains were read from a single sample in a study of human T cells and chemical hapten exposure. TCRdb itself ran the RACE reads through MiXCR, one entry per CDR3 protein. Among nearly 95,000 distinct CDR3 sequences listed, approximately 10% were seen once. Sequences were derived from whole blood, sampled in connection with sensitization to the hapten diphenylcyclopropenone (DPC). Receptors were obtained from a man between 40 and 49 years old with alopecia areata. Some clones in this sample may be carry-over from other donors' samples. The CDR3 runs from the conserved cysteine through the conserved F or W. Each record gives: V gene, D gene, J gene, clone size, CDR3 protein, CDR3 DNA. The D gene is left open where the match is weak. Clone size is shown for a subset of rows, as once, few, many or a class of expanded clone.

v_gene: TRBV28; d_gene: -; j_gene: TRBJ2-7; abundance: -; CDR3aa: CASSPPRPSEQYF; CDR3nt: TGTGCCAGCAGTCCCCCGAGACCCAGCGAGCAGTACTTC
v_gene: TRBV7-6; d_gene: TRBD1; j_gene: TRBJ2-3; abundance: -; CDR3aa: CASSLTGVVALGAQYF; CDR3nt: TGTGCCAGCAGCCTTACAGGGGTTGTTGCCCTGGGGGCGCAGTATTTT
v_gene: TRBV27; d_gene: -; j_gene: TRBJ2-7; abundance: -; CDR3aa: CASSFDGLLYEQYF; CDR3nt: TGTGCCAGCAGTTTCGATGGACTACTCTACGAGCAGTACTTC
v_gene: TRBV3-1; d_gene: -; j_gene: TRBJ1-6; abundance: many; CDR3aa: CASSQGLSRVGNSPLHF; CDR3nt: TGTGCCAGCAGCCAAGGATTAAGTCGGGTTGGCAATTCACCCCTCCACTTT
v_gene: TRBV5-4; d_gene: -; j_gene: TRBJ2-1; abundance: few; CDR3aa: CASSPKTGDEQFF; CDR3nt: TGTGCCAGCAGCCCGAAGACAGGAGATGAGCAGTTCTTC
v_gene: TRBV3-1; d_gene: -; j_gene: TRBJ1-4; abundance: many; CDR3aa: CASSLQGVKLFF; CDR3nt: TGTGCCAGCAGCTTACAGGGTGTAAAACTGTTTTTT
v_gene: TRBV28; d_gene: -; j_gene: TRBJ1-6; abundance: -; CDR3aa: CASSQGTDNSPLHF; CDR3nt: TGTGCCAGCAGTCAGGGGACGGATAATTCACCCCTCCACTTT
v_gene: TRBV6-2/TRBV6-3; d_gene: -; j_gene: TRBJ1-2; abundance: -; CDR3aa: CASTLGQAYGYTF; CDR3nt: TGTGCCAGCACTTTGGGCCAGGCCTATGGCTACACCTTC
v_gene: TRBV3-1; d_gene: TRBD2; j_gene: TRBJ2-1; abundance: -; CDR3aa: CASSQDAGTSGGSYNEQFF; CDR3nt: TGTGCCAGCAGCCAAGATGCCGGGACTAGCGGGGGGTCCTACAATGAGCAGTTCTTC
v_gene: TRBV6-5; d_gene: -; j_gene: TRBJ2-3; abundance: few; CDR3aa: CASSRAFGASTDTQYF; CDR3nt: TGTGCCAGCAGTCGGGCCTTCGGGGCCAGCACAGATACGCAGTATTTT
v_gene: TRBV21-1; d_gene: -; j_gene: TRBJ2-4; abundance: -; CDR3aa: CASSNLAVAKNIQYF; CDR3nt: TGTGCCAGCAGCAACCTAGCGGTAGCCAAAAACATTCAGTACTTC
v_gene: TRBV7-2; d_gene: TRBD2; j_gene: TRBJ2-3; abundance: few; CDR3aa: CASSSFTSGTDTQYF; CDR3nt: TGTGCCAGCAGCTCCTTCACTAGCGGCACAGATACGCAGTATTTT